This TCR beta chain emerged from a study of post-analysis software for immune sequencing data. TCR beta cDNA libraries had unique molecular identifiers. With roughly 0.9 to 10 million T cells as the source, 500,000 to 650,000 cDNA molecules resulted. TCRdb re-analysed the PCR reads in MiXCR, keeping a single row per CDR3 protein. This sample has about 810,000 distinct CDR3 sequences, with under 70% found just once. This clonotype was detected a few times. What it binds is unknown. One end of the junction does not line up with germline, which may come from a read error. Regarding the study as a whole: Elevated frequency relative to controls characterized four or five TRBV segments in patients, TRBV5-6, TRBV5-1 and TRBV20-1 among them.

Germline CDR1 and CDR2: SGHRS and YFSETQ. The CDR3 extends over 13 amino acids. V gene TRBV5-1 combines with J gene TRBJ2-7; D unclear. This receptor was identified in a girl aged 5 to 17 with multiple sclerosis. The specimen sequenced was blood. CDR3: CANSLDAIYEQYF. The CDR3 nucleotides read TGCGCCAACAGCTTGGACGCAATCTACGAGCAGTACTTC.